These 8 T cell receptor beta chains originate from one sample sequenced in a study of Tregs in tolerant kidney transplant recipients. Only in-frame clones appear in the TCRdb table, and some are missing; sequencing was by immunoSEQ multiplex PCR. The repertoire holds under 85,000 clones, with roughly nine tenths as singletons. Sequenced here: CD4+ T cells from blood, sampled before the transplant. These receptors all stem from a human donor who received a combined kidney and bone marrow transplant.

The chain carries TRBV9 and TRBJ2-3; TRBD2 agrees at 7 bases. Trimming cost V 4 bases and J 4 bases; bases outside gene matches: 12. The V gene's germline CDR1 is SGDLS and CDR2 YYNGEE. The CDR3 runs to 16 residues. The CDR3 loop is CASSLQAGTSADTQYF. CDR3 coding DNA: TGTGCCAGCAGCCTTCAAGCGGGAACCTCCGCAGATACGCAGTATTTT.

This sequence joins TRBV9 and TRBJ1-3; TRBD1 matches at 9 bases. This CDR3 is built from 16 residues. The V gene end was trimmed by 0 bases and the J gene end by 1 base; junction bases not matched to a gene: 2. Germline V gene data show CDR1 as SGDLS and CDR2 as YYNGEE. The CDR3 protein is CASSVGGTGSGNTIYF. CDR3 in DNA: TGTGCCAGCAGCGTAGGTGGGACAGGGTCTGGAAACACCATATATTTT.

J is TRBJ1-2 and V is TRBV9, with TRBD1 matching over 9 bases. Germline V CDR1 and CDR2: SGDLS, YYNGEE. With 0 bases clipped from V and 8 bases from J, the junction kept 5 bases outside the gene matches. The CDR3 contains 14 residues. This CDR3 is CASSVGQGEGGYTF. The CDR3 DNA reads TGTGCCAGCAGCGTAGGACAGGGGGAGGGCGGCTACACCTTC.

The chain is built from TRBV30 and TRBJ2-5; 10 nucleotides match TRBD1. Germline lookup yields CDR1 GTSNPN and CDR2 SVGIG (reference sequence). The CDR3 contains 15 residues. Trimming removed 2 bases from V and 4 bases from J; junction bases left unmatched: 7. As DNA, the CDR3 is TGTGCCTGGAGTCAGACAGGGGGCCGGCGAGAGACCCAGTACTTC. Residues: CAWSQTGGRRETQYF.

This chain links TRBV28 with TRBJ1-5; weak D call: TRBD1 (6 bases). The CDR3 sequence is 16 residues long. V gave up 1 base and J gave up 2 bases, with 12 bases separating them. Germline V gene sequence: CDR1 MDHEN, CDR2 SYDVKM. This CDR3 is CASSLSQGFGNQPQHF. CDR3 coding DNA: TGTGCCAGCAGTTTATCGCAGGGGTTCGGCAATCAGCCCCAGCATTTT.

This chain links TRBV28 with TRBJ2-1, with 10 bases aligning to TRBD2. V dropped 7 bases and J dropped 6; count of bases not matched to a gene: 6. Germline CDR1 MDHEN, CDR2 SYDVKM. The CDR3 totals 14 residues. CDR3 sequence: CASIRLAGVNEQFF. The CDR3 DNA reads as TGTGCCAGCATTCGGCTAGCGGGAGTCAATGAGCAGTTCTTC.

This clone was observed once. This chain links TRBV10-3 with TRBJ1-4, with TRBD1 matching over 10 bases. V shed 3 bases and J 10 bases; nucleotides not matched to a gene: 5. This CDR3 is 14 amino acids long. Germline loops: CDR1 ENHRY, CDR2 SYGVKD. The CDR3 spells CAISDGQGDGKLFF. The CDR3 DNA sequence: TGTGCCATCAGTGATGGACAGGGGGACGGAAAACTGTTTTTT.

The chain joins TRBV6-5 to TRBJ2-2, with D possibly TRBD2 on 5 matching bases. The CDR3 loop spans 12 amino acids. V lost 8 bases and J 6 bases, leaving 10 bases between the germline ends. Germline V CDR1 and CDR2: MNHEY, SVGAGI. CDR3 protein: CASLGVPGELFF. The CDR3 DNA sequence: TGTGCCAGCCTGGGAGTCCCCGGGGAGCTGTTTTTT.